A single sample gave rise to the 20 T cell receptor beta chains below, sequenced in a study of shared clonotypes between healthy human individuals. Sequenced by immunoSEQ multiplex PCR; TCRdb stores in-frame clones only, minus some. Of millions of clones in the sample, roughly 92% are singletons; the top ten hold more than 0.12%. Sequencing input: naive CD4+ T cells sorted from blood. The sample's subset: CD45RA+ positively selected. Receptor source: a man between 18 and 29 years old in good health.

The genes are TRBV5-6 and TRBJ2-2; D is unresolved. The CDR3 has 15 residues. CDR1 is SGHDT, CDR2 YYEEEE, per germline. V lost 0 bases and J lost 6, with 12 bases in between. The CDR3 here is CASSLGPPASGELFF. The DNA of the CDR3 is TGTGCCAGCAGCTTGGGGCCCCCGGCTTCCGGGGAGCTGTTTTTT. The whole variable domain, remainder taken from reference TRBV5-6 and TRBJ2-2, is DAGVTQSPTHLIKTRGQQVTLRCSPKSGHDTVSWYQQALGQGPQFIFQYYEEEERQRGNFPDRFSGHQFPNYSSELNVNALLLGDSALYLCASSLGPPASGELFFGEGSRLTVL.

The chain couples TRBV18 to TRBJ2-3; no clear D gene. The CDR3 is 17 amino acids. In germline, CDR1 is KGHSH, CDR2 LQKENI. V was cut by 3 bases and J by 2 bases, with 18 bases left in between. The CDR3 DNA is TGTGCCAGCTCACCTTTTCTCGGGCAAGGCGTCACAGATACGCAGTATTTT. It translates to CASSPFLGQGVTDTQYF.

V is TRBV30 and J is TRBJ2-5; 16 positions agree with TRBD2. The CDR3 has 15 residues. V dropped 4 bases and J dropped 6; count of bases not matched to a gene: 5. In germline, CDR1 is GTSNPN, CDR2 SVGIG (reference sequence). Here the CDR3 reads CAWITGLAGGKTQYF. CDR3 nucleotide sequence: TGTGCCTGGATCACGGGACTAGCGGGAGGGAAGACCCAGTACTTC.

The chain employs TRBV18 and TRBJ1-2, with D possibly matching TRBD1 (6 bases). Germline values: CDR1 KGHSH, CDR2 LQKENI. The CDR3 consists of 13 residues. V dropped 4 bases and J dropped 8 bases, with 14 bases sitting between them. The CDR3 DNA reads TGTGCCAGCTCACTTCAGACAGGTGGAGGCTACACCTTC. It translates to CASSLQTGGGYTF.

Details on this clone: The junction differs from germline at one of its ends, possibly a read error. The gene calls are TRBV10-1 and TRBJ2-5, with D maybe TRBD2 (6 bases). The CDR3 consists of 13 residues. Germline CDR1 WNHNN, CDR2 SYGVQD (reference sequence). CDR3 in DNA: TGCGCCAGCAGTGAGATGGGGGGAGAGGCCCAGTACTTC. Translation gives CASSEMGGEAQYF.

Here the CDR3 reads CASRHGAVGKETQYF. CDR3 nucleotide sequence: TGTGCCAGCAGACATGGGGCAGTAGGGAAAGAGACCCAGTACTTC. V usage is TRBV6-5 and J usage is TRBJ2-5, with a weak D call TRBD1 (5 bases). Trimming shortened V by 6 bases and J by 3 bases, and 17 bases separated the two germline ends. This CDR3 has 15 residues. Germline V lookup: CDR1 MNHEY, CDR2 SVGAGI.

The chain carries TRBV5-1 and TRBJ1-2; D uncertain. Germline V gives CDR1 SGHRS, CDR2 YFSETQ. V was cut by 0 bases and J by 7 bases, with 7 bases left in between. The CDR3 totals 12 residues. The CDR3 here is CASSLEGPGYTF. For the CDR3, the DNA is TGCGCCAGCAGCTTGGAAGGTCCTGGCTACACCTTC.

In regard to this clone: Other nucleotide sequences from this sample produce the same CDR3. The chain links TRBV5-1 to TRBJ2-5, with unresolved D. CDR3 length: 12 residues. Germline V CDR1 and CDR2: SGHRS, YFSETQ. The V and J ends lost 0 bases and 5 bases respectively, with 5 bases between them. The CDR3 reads CASSLDRETQYF. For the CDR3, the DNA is TGCGCCAGCAGCTTGGACCGGGAGACCCAGTACTTC.

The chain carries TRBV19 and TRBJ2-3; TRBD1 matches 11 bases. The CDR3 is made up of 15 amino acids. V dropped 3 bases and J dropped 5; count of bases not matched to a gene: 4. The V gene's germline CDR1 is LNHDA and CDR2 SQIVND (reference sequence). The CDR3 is CASSMDGTGGDTQYF. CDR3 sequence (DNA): TGTGCCAGTAGTATGGATGGGACAGGGGGAGATACGCAGTATTTT. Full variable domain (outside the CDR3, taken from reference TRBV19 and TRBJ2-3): DGGITQSPKYLFRKEGQNVTLSCEQNLNHDAMYWYRQDPGQGLRLIYYSQIVNDFQKGDIAEGYSVSREKKESFPLTVTSAQKNPTAFYLCASSMDGTGGDTQYFGPGTRLTVL.

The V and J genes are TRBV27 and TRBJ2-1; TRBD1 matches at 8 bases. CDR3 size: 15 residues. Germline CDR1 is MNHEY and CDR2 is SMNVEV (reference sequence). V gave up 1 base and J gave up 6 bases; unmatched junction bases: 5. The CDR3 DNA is TGTGCCAGCAGTTTATTGAGGACAGGGATCAATGAGCAGTTCTTC. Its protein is CASSLLRTGINEQFF.

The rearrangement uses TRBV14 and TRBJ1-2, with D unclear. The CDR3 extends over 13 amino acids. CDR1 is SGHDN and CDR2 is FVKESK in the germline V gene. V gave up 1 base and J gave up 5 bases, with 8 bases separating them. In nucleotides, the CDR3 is TGTGCCAGCAGCCAAGGATCGGGATATGGCTACACCTTC. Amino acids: CASSQGSGYGYTF.

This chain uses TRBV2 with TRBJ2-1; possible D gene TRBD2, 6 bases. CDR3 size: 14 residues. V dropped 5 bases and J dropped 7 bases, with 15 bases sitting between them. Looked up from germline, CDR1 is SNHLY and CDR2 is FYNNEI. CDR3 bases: TGTGCCAGCAGTTTCGACGGGGGTAGTAATGAGCAGTTCTTC. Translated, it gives CASSFDGGSNEQFF.

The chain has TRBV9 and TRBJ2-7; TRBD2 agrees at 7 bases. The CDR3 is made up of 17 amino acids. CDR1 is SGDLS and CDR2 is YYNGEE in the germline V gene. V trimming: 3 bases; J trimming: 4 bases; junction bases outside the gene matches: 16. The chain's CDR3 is CASSDNPVEGGRYEQYF. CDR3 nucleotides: TGTGCCAGCAGCGATAACCCAGTTGAGGGAGGGCGGTACGAGCAGTACTTC.

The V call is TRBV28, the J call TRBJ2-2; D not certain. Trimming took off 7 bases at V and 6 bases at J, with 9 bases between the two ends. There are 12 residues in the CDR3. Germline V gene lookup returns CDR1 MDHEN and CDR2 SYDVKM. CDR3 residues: CASTRTSGELFF. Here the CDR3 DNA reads TGTGCCAGCACCAGGACGTCCGGGGAGCTGTTTTTT.

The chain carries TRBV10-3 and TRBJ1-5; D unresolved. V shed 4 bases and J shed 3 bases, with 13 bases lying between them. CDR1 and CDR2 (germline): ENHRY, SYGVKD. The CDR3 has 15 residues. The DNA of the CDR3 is TGTGCCATCAGTGCACAGCTCGATTCCAATCAGCCCCAGCATTTT. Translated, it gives CAISAQLDSNQPQHF.

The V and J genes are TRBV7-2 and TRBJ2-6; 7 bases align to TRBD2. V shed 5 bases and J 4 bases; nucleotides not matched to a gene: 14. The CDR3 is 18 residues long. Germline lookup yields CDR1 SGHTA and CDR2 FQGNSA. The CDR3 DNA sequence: TGTGCCAGCAGCCCGGGGACTATTCTTCTTGGCGGGGCCAACGTCCTGACTTTC. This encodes CASSPGTILLGGANVLTF.

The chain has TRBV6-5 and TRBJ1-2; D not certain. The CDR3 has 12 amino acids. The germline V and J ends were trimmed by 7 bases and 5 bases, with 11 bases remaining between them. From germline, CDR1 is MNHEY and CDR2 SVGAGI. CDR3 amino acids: CASKLPGYGYTF. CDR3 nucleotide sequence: TGTGCCAGCAAACTGCCAGGATATGGCTACACCTTC.

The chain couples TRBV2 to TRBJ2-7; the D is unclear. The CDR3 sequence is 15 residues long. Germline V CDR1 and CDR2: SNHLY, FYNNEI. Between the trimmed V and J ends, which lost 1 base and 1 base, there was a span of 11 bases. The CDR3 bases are TGTGCCAGCAGTGAAGAGTCGGTTGCGTCCTACGAGCAGTACTTC. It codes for CASSEESVASYEQYF.

CDR3 coding DNA: TGCGCCAGCAGCTTCGAGGACAGGGGTAATTCACCCCTCCACTTT. It translates to CASSFEDRGNSPLHF. The rearrangement uses TRBV5-1 and TRBJ1-6; 9 nucleotides agree with TRBD1. The CDR3 length is 15 residues. From germline, CDR1 is SGHRS and CDR2 YFSETQ. J was trimmed by 6 bases and V by 2 bases; bases with no gene match: 3.

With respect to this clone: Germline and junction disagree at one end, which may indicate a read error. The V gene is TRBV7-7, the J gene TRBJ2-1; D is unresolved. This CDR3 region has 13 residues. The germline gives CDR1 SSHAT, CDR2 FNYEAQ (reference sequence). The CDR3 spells CASSLQGNNEQFF. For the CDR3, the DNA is TGTGCTAGCAGCTTACAAGGGAACAATGAGCAGTTCTTC.